These T cell receptor beta chains were read from a single sample in a study of CD8+ T cells in alopecia areata. Some clones are missing from TCRdb's copy, which holds only in-frame ones; the method was immunoSEQ multiplex PCR. The sample contains 70,000 to 95,000 clones, just over 50% of which appear only once. Input material: NKG2D-high CD8+ T cells sorted from blood. The source is a human donor with alopecia areata. CDR3s include the opening cysteine and the closing phenylalanine or tryptophan. Each record gives: V gene, D gene, J gene, clone size, CDR3 protein, CDR3 DNA. D genes are given only for firm matches. Size is omitted from some rows. Given values are once, few, many or a class for expanded clones.

V gene: TRBV29-1; D gene: TRBD2; J gene: TRBJ2-3; clone size: -; CDR3 protein: CSVDTGTSGGMSDTQYF; CDR3 DNA: TGCAGCGTTGATACCGGGACTAGCGGGGGGATGTCAGATACGCAGTATTTT
V gene: TRBV13; D gene: -; J gene: TRBJ2-7; clone size: -; CDR3 protein: CASSPGDTSYEQYF; CDR3 DNA: TGTGCCAGCAGCCCCGGGGACACCTCCTACGAGCAGTACTTC
V gene: TRBV29-1; D gene: -; J gene: TRBJ2-1; clone size: few; CDR3 protein: CSVADNEQFF; CDR3 DNA: TGCAGCGTGGCAGACAATGAGCAGTTCTTC
V gene: TRBV29-1; D gene: -; J gene: TRBJ2-7; clone size: -; CDR3 protein: CSVEVFGSEQYF; CDR3 DNA: TGCAGCGTTGAAGTGTTTGGTAGCGAGCAGTACTTC
V gene: TRBV4-1; D gene: -; J gene: TRBJ1-1; clone size: few; CDR3 protein: CASRYSTEGTEAFF; CDR3 DNA: TGCGCCAGCAGATATTCCACCGAGGGCACTGAAGCTTTCTTT
V gene: TRBV29-1; D gene: -; J gene: TRBJ2-7; clone size: few; CDR3 protein: CSVEDSPYEQYF; CDR3 DNA: TGCAGCGTTGAAGACAGCCCCTACGAGCAGTACTTC
V gene: TRBV29-1; D gene: -; J gene: TRBJ1-2; clone size: -; CDR3 protein: CSVTATYYGYTF; CDR3 DNA: TGCAGCGTTACGGCCACCTACTATGGCTACACCTTC
V gene: TRBV7-6; D gene: -; J gene: TRBJ2-7; clone size: -; CDR3 protein: CASSLGGTPPYEQYF; CDR3 DNA: TGTGCCAGCAGCTTAGGCGGGACACCCCCCTACGAGCAGTACTTC
V gene: TRBV28; D gene: -; J gene: TRBJ2-1; clone size: -; CDR3 protein: CASSWGSLSPGENPNEQFF; CDR3 DNA: TGTGCCAGCAGTTGGGGGTCACTCTCCCCTGGGGAGAACCCCAATGAGCAGTTCTTC
V gene: TRBV9; D gene: -; J gene: TRBJ2-1; clone size: -; CDR3 protein: CASSPGGFNEQFF; CDR3 DNA: TGTGCCAGCAGCCCCGGGGGCTTCAATGAGCAGTTCTTC
V gene: TRBV14; D gene: -; J gene: TRBJ2-7; clone size: -; CDR3 protein: CASSHWPYEQYF; CDR3 DNA: TGTGCCAGCAGCCATTGGCCCTACGAGCAGTACTTC
V gene: TRBV5-1; D gene: -; J gene: TRBJ2-1; clone size: -; CDR3 protein: CASSLGNEQFF; CDR3 DNA: TGCGCCAGCAGCTTGGGAAATGAGCAGTTCTTC
V gene: TRBV29-1; D gene: -; J gene: TRBJ2-7; clone size: -; CDR3 protein: CSVEAQSYEQYF; CDR3 DNA: TGCAGCGTTGAAGCTCAGTCCTACGAGCAGTACTTC
V gene: TRBV2; D gene: -; J gene: TRBJ2-3; clone size: -; CDR3 protein: CASSEGTLTDTQYF; CDR3 DNA: TGTGCCAGCAGTGAGGGGACTCTCACAGATACGCAGTATTTT
V gene: TRBV27; D gene: -; J gene: TRBJ2-7; clone size: once; CDR3 protein: CASSFWTTGRSEQYF; CDR3 DNA: TGTGCCAGCAGTTTCTGGACCACAGGGAGGAGCGAGCAGTACTTC
V gene: TRBV29-1; D gene: -; J gene: TRBJ1-5; clone size: few; CDR3 protein: CSVQDVEGTPSLAQHF; CDR3 DNA: TGCAGCGTCCAAGATGTGGAGGGGACCCCAAGTTTAGCCCAGCATTTT
V gene: TRBV7-9; D gene: -; J gene: TRBJ1-1; clone size: few; CDR3 protein: CASSLQTIEAFF; CDR3 DNA: TGTGCCAGCAGCTTACAGACGATCGAAGCTTTCTTT
V gene: TRBV29-1; D gene: TRBD1; J gene: TRBJ2-3; clone size: -; CDR3 protein: CSVERRGQGDIWVDTQYF; CDR3 DNA: TGCAGCGTTGAAAGAAGGGGACAGGGGGACATATGGGTAGATACGCAGTATTTT
V gene: TRBV5-1; D gene: TRBD1; J gene: TRBJ2-7; clone size: -; CDR3 protein: CASSWNPGQGSYEQYF; CDR3 DNA: TGCGCCAGCAGCTGGAATCCGGGACAGGGGTCCTACGAGCAGTACTTC
V gene: TRBV4-1; D gene: -; J gene: TRBJ2-2; clone size: -; CDR3 protein: CASSPLHPSTGELFF; CDR3 DNA: TGCGCCAGCAGCCCCTTGCACCCGTCCACCGGGGAGCTGTTTTTT
V gene: TRBV4-1; D gene: -; J gene: TRBJ1-2; clone size: -; CDR3 protein: CASSQDRRGYTF; CDR3 DNA: TGCGCCAGCAGCCAAGATCGGCGTGGCTACACCTTC
V gene: TRBV5-1; D gene: TRBD1; J gene: TRBJ1-5; clone size: -; CDR3 protein: CASSTGQGIQPQHF; CDR3 DNA: TGCGCCAGCAGCACCGGACAGGGAATTCAGCCCCAGCATTTT
V gene: TRBV12-5; D gene: TRBD2; J gene: TRBJ2-7; clone size: few; CDR3 protein: CHSAGCFSYEQYF; CDR3 DNA: TGCCACTCAGCGGGGTGCTTCTCCTACGAGCAGTACTTC
V gene: TRBV6-5; D gene: -; J gene: TRBJ2-1; clone size: -; CDR3 protein: CASSYSDEQFF; CDR3 DNA: TGTGCCAGCAGTTACTCGGATGAGCAGTTCTTC
V gene: TRBV5-1; D gene: TRBD1; J gene: TRBJ2-7; clone size: -; CDR3 protein: CASSLSPDRGSYEQYF; CDR3 DNA: TGCGCCAGCAGCTTGTCCCCTGACAGGGGGTCCTACGAGCAGTACTTC
V gene: TRBV29-1; D gene: -; J gene: TRBJ1-5; clone size: few; CDR3 protein: CSVSGGVEQPQHF; CDR3 DNA: TGCAGCGTTTCCGGGGGCGTAGAGCAGCCCCAGCATTTT
V gene: TRBV29-1; D gene: -; J gene: TRBJ1-1; clone size: -; CDR3 protein: CSVETGWARAEAFF; CDR3 DNA: TGCAGCGTTGAAACGGGGTGGGCTAGGGCTGAAGCTTTCTTT
V gene: TRBV30; D gene: TRBD1; J gene: TRBJ2-4; clone size: -; CDR3 protein: CAWSGDRAGIQYF; CDR3 DNA: TGTGCCTGGAGCGGGGACAGGGCGGGCATTCAGTACTTC
V gene: TRBV27; D gene: TRBD2; J gene: TRBJ2-7; clone size: -; CDR3 protein: CASSLGLSGGSYEQYF; CDR3 DNA: TGTGCCAGCAGTTTAGGCCTTAGCGGGGGCTCCTACGAGCAGTACTTC
V gene: TRBV7-8; D gene: TRBD2; J gene: TRBJ2-5; clone size: -; CDR3 protein: CASSLGAGGGPGQETQYF; CDR3 DNA: TGTGCCAGCAGCTTAGGGGCTGGCGGGGGGCCTGGGCAAGAGACCCAGTACTTC
V gene: TRBV28; D gene: -; J gene: TRBJ2-1; clone size: -; CDR3 protein: CASSLPPRTVF; CDR3 DNA: TGTGCCAGCAGTTTGCCTCCGCGTACGGTCTTC
V gene: TRBV9; D gene: -; J gene: TRBJ1-1; clone size: -; CDR3 protein: CASSGTEPEAFF; CDR3 DNA: TGTGCCAGCAGCGGTACAGAACCAGAAGCTTTCTTT
V gene: TRBV27; D gene: -; J gene: TRBJ2-3; clone size: -; CDR3 protein: CASSLDGYSTDTQYF; CDR3 DNA: TGTGCCAGCAGCTTGGACGGTTATAGCACAGATACGCAGTATTTT
V gene: TRBV29-1; D gene: -; J gene: TRBJ2-2; clone size: -; CDR3 protein: CSVDREPGGELFF; CDR3 DNA: TGCAGCGTGGACCGGGAGCCCGGCGGGGAGCTGTTTTTT
V gene: TRBV7-8; D gene: -; J gene: TRBJ2-3; clone size: -; CDR3 protein: CASSFTVSTDTQYF; CDR3 DNA: TGTGCCAGCAGCTTTACGGTTAGCACAGATACGCAGTATTTT
V gene: TRBV29-1; D gene: -; J gene: TRBJ2-3; clone size: -; CDR3 protein: CSVVLPGASDTQYF; CDR3 DNA: TGCAGCGTTGTTCTCCCGGGAGCCTCAGATACGCAGTATTTT
V gene: TRBV29-1; D gene: -; J gene: TRBJ2-1; clone size: -; CDR3 protein: CSVESLGQQTYNEQFF; CDR3 DNA: TGCAGCGTTGAGAGTCTCGGACAACAGACCTACAATGAGCAGTTCTTC
V gene: TRBV7-9; D gene: TRBD1; J gene: TRBJ2-1; clone size: -; CDR3 protein: CASSLAFPDRDDEQFF; CDR3 DNA: TGTGCCAGCAGCTTAGCGTTCCCCGACAGGGATGATGAGCAGTTCTTC
V gene: TRBV9; D gene: TRBD1; J gene: TRBJ2-1; clone size: -; CDR3 protein: CASSDSGDRYSNEQFF; CDR3 DNA: TGTGCCAGCAGCGACTCAGGGGACAGATATTCCAATGAGCAGTTCTTC
V gene: TRBV29-1; D gene: -; J gene: TRBJ1-2; clone size: -; CDR3 protein: CSVEFGDYPSAGYTF; CDR3 DNA: TGCAGCGTTGAATTCGGTGACTATCCCTCAGCTGGCTACACCTTC
V gene: TRBV5-6; D gene: -; J gene: TRBJ2-7; clone size: -; CDR3 protein: CASSLEGLGAYEQYF; CDR3 DNA: TGTGCCAGCAGCTTGGAGGGTCTGGGTGCCTACGAGCAGTACTTC
V gene: TRBV4-1; D gene: -; J gene: TRBJ2-3; clone size: -; CDR3 protein: CASSPRGEDTQYF; CDR3 DNA: TGCGCCAGCAGCCCCCGAGGGGAAGATACGCAGTATTTT
V gene: TRBV30; D gene: -; J gene: TRBJ2-4; clone size: once; CDR3 protein: CALSGDSNIQYF; CDR3 DNA: TGTGCCTTATCAGGGGATTCGAACATTCAGTACTTC
V gene: TRBV6-5; D gene: -; J gene: TRBJ2-3; clone size: -; CDR3 protein: CASSPWQASTDTQYF; CDR3 DNA: TGTGCCAGCAGCCCATGGCAGGCTAGCACAGATACGCAGTATTTT
V gene: TRBV29-1; D gene: -; J gene: TRBJ1-1; clone size: -; CDR3 protein: CSVMRTEAFF; CDR3 DNA: TGCAGCGTCATGAGGACTGAAGCTTTCTTT
V gene: TRBV7-8; D gene: TRBD2; J gene: TRBJ2-3; clone size: few; CDR3 protein: CASSLTSGPTDTQYF; CDR3 DNA: TGTGCCAGCAGCCTCACTAGCGGCCCGACAGATACGCAGTATTTT
V gene: TRBV27; D gene: -; J gene: TRBJ2-5; clone size: -; CDR3 protein: CASSLNGIGETQYF; CDR3 DNA: TGTGCCAGCAGTTTAAATGGTATAGGAGAGACCCAGTACTTC
V gene: TRBV2; D gene: -; J gene: TRBJ2-5; clone size: -; CDR3 protein: CASSEALPETQYF; CDR3 DNA: TGTGCCAGCAGTGAAGCGCTTCCGGAGACCCAGTACTTC
V gene: TRBV2; D gene: TRBD2; J gene: TRBJ2-3; clone size: -; CDR3 protein: CASSGPQRGLDTQYF; CDR3 DNA: TGTGCCAGCAGTGGCCCCCAGCGGGGGCTAGATACGCAGTATTTT
V gene: TRBV27; D gene: TRBD2; J gene: TRBJ2-3; clone size: -; CDR3 protein: CAIGAGRTDTQYF; CDR3 DNA: TGTGCCATTGGAGCGGGGCGCACAGATACGCAGTATTTT
V gene: TRBV11-2; D gene: -; J gene: TRBJ2-7; clone size: -; CDR3 protein: CASLRSGRDEQYF; CDR3 DNA: TGTGCCAGCCTAAGGTCTGGGAGAGACGAGCAGTACTTC
V gene: TRBV7-9; D gene: TRBD1; J gene: TRBJ1-1; clone size: few; CDR3 protein: CANTPGQGSEAFF; CDR3 DNA: TGTGCCAACACCCCGGGACAGGGTTCTGAAGCTTTCTTT
V gene: TRBV7-2; D gene: -; J gene: TRBJ1-2; clone size: -; CDR3 protein: CASSITGSRGYTF; CDR3 DNA: TGTGCCAGCAGCATCACAGGGAGTCGTGGCTACACCTTC
V gene: TRBV4-1; D gene: TRBD2; J gene: TRBJ2-7; clone size: -; CDR3 protein: CASSQFASGDYEQYF; CDR3 DNA: TGCGCCAGCAGCCAATTTGCTAGCGGGGACTACGAGCAGTACTTC
V gene: TRBV28; D gene: TRBD2; J gene: TRBJ2-5; clone size: few; CDR3 protein: CASSLPTSGQETQYF; CDR3 DNA: TGTGCCAGCAGCCTTCCGACTAGCGGGCAAGAGACCCAGTACTTC
V gene: TRBV27; D gene: TRBD2; J gene: TRBJ2-1; clone size: -; CDR3 protein: CASSWTSGDNEQFF; CDR3 DNA: TGTGCCAGCAGTTGGACTAGCGGGGACAATGAGCAGTTCTTC
V gene: TRBV28; D gene: -; J gene: TRBJ2-7; clone size: few; CDR3 protein: CAVREATYEQYF; CDR3 DNA: TGTGCCGTCCGGGAAGCAACCTACGAGCAGTACTTC